Listed here are 9 T cell receptor beta chains from one sample, sequenced in a study of blood T cells in healthy people across ages (dated by TCRdb to between 2015 and 2016). The library was prepared using 5' RACE. TCRdb names Illumina HiSeq 2500 as the instrument used. A second PCR of roughly 6 to 11 cycles was run with a J-beta primer mix and a sample-barcoded 5' primer. TCRdb itself trimmed the public reads at Q25 with fastp, ran MiXCR and retained productive beta chains. A single entry per CDR3 protein holds the most common genes and DNA from its merged rows. Present in this sample are hundreds of thousands of distinct CDR3 sequences, roughly 32% of which were seen just once. The ten largest make up roughly 14% of the sample. The sample was blood. These receptors were collected from a woman older than 75 in good health. Donor details come from another sample of the same person, matched by shared clones.

For this clonotype: One junction end does not reproduce the germline sequence, and a read error may be involved. The chain carries TRBV9 and TRBJ2-3; no definite D call. This CDR3 has 14 residues. The germline V gene encodes CDR1 SGDLS and CDR2 YYNGEE. CDR3 sequence reads: CASSVDPGLDTQCF. Written as DNA, the CDR3 is TGTGCCAGCAGCGTAGACCCGGGTTTAGATACGCAGTGTTTT.

At least ten counts were recorded for this clonotype. CDR3 loop: CGCGYLNQPQHF. DNA for the CDR3: TGCGGTTGTGGGTACTTAAATCAGCCCCAGCATTTT. V usage is TRBV20-1 and J usage is TRBJ1-5, with D uncertain. Germline values: CDR1 DFQATT, CDR2 SNEGSKA (reference sequence). The CDR3 has 12 amino acids.

This clonotype was counted at least ten times. The V and J genes are TRBV30 and TRBJ2-1; D ambiguous. Germline assignment: CDR1 GTSNPN and CDR2 SVGIG (reference sequence). The ends were cut back, 5 bases at V and 5 bases at J, with 4 bases in the middle. The CDR3 sequence is 10 residues long. The CDR3 sequence: CAWADNEQFF. The CDR3 DNA sequence: TGTGCCTGGGCAGACAATGAGCAGTTCTTC.

This clonotype has more than one count but fewer than ten. The V gene is TRBV23-1, the J gene TRBJ2-1, with D perhaps being TRBD1 or TRBD2 (5 bases each). TRBV23-1 is an ORF for which the function is uncertain. The length of the CDR3 is 16 residues. The V end lost 4 bases, the J end lost 0 bases, and 13 bases lay between the germline ends. The CDR3 DNA reads TGCGCCAGCAGTCGGACGGGACCAAGCTCCTACAATGAGCAGTTCTTC. It yields the protein CASSRTGPSSYNEQFF.

The chain joins TRBV20-1 to TRBJ2-1; TRBD2 aligns across 9 bases. CDR3 size: 15 residues. The junction had 3 bases not matched to a gene; V was cut back by 3 bases and J by 0 bases. Germline CDR1 and CDR2: DFQATT and SNEGSKA (reference sequence). CDR3 bases: TGCAGTGCTAGCGGTAGCGGGAGCTCCTACAATGAGCAGTTCTTC. Its protein product is CSASGSGSSYNEQFF.

This clonotype came up many times. The V gene is TRBV11-3, the J gene TRBJ2-3; tentative D call: TRBD1 (5 bases). CDR1 and CDR2 from the germline V gene are SGHNT and YENEEA. The length of the CDR3 is 15 residues. Trimming removed 5 bases from V and 1 base from J, with 13 bases in between. DNA of the CDR3: TGTGCCAGCAGCCCCGGGTCAGGGCGCACAGATACGCAGTATTTT. Translating gives CASSPGSGRTDTQYF.

The chain has TRBV20-1 and TRBJ2-1; 13 nucleotides match TRBD2. The CDR3 is 16 residues long. V shed 5 bases, J shed 4 bases, and the junction held 8 bases outside the gene matches. CDR1 DFQATT and CDR2 SNEGSKA come from the germline V gene (reference sequence). The CDR3 coding sequence is TGCAGTGCTGGAACTAGCGGGGGGGCCCAATACAATGAGCAGTTCTTC. Its translation: CSAGTSGGAQYNEQFF.

There are a few counts of this clonotype. The chain employs TRBV6-2 or TRBV6-3 and TRBJ2-1, with D tentatively TRBD1 (5 bases). V lost 10 bases to trimming and J lost 7 bases, with 17 bases between them. From germline, CDR1 is MNHEY and CDR2 SVGEGT. This CDR3 region has 13 residues. The CDR3 DNA reads as TGTGCCACCCAGGGTGGATTTAAGAATGAGCAGTTCTTC. The encoded protein is CATQGGFKNEQFF.

This clonotype has at least ten counts. The chain combines TRBV20-1 with TRBJ2-7; TRBD1 agrees at 8 bases. Trimming removed 6 bases from V and 1 base from J; junction bases left unmatched: 11. CDR1 DFQATT and CDR2 SNEGSKA come from the germline V gene (reference sequence). CDR3 length: 15 amino acids. The CDR3 coding sequence is TGCAGTGCGTCAACGGGACAGGAGGTTTCCTACGAGCAGTACTTC. Amino acid sequence: CSASTGQEVSYEQYF.